Presented here are 19 T cell receptor beta chains from one specimen sequenced in a study of cytomegalovirus exposure and HLA in healthy donors. PCR primers comprised 60 Vbeta and 13 Jbeta primers. TCRdb's copy holds only in-frame clones and misses some; the assay was immunoSEQ multiplex PCR. The sample has 100,000 to 150,000 clones, roughly 71% seen once; the top ten hold roughly 6.3%. The sequencing input was PBMCs. Receptors originate from a woman in her forties or fifties in good health and CMV-seropositive.

This CDR3 reads CASSMTSASGGRDIQYF. DNA of the CDR3: TGTGCCAGTAGTATGACGTCGGCTAGCGGGGGGAGGGACATTCAGTACTTC. The chain links TRBV19 to TRBJ2-4, with 11 positions matching TRBD2. This CDR3 region has 17 residues. The V segment lost 3 bases and the J segment 8 bases; nucleotides outside the gene matches: 12. CDR1 is LNHDA, CDR2 SQIVND, per germline (reference sequence).

The J gene is TRBJ2-5, the V gene TRBV5-6; D is perhaps TRBD2 (5 bases). Germline V gene data show CDR1 as SGHDT and CDR2 as YYEEEE. V lost 3 bases and J 5 bases, leaving 8 bases between the germline ends. The CDR3 loop spans 12 amino acids. CDR3 DNA sequence: TGTGCCAGCAGCTCGAGGGTGGAGACCCAGTACTTC. Amino acids: CASSSRVETQYF.

The chain is built from TRBV10-3 and TRBJ2-1; 9 bases agree with TRBD1. The CDR3 covers 15 residues. Per the germline V gene, CDR1 is ENHRY and CDR2 is SYGVKD. V was pared by 6 bases and J by 3 bases, with 6 bases of the junction left unmatched. In DNA, the CDR3 is TGTGCCATCAGCGCCAGACAGGGGGTCTACAATGAGCAGTTCTTC. It encodes CAISARQGVYNEQFF.

The rearrangement links TRBV6-1 to TRBJ1-2; 9 bases fit TRBD1. The V gene end was trimmed by 7 bases and the J gene end by 7 bases; junction bases not matched to a gene: 10. The CDR3 has 14 residues. Germline-derived CDR1 and CDR2 are MNHNS and SASEGT. CDR3 sequence: CASTLSDRGFGYTF. The CDR3 coding sequence is TGTGCCAGCACCCTTTCGGACAGGGGCTTTGGCTACACCTTC.

The gene calls are TRBV5-5 and TRBJ1-4; D unclear. The CDR3 is 13 amino acids. V lost 3 bases, J lost 4 bases, and 7 bases lay in between. From germline, CDR1 is SGHKS and CDR2 YYEKEE (reference sequence). CDR3 DNA: TGTGCCAGCAGCTCTCCGGTTAATGAAAAACTGTTTTTT. Its protein is CASSSPVNEKLFF. Supplemented by reference TRBV5-5 and TRBJ1-4, the full variable domain reads DAGVTQSPTHLIKTRGQQVTLRCSPISGHKSVSWYQQVLGQGPQFIFQYYEKEERGRGNFPDRFSARQFPNYSSELNVNALLLGDSALYLCASSSPVNEKLFFGSGTQLSVL.

This chain links TRBV5-1 with TRBJ2-7, with D perhaps matching TRBD1 (6 bases). Germline CDR1 SGHRS, CDR2 YFSETQ. Deletions cut 0 bases from V and 1 base from J, with 11 bases between. This CDR3 has 15 residues. CDR3 loop: CASSLDGQTSYEQYF. CDR3 DNA: TGCGCCAGCAGCTTGGATGGACAGACTTCCTACGAGCAGTACTTC.

This CDR3 is CAWSVLGTGMRYF. CDR3 DNA: TGTGCCTGGAGTGTACTTGGGACAGGGATGCGGTATTTT. The rearrangement joins TRBV30 to TRBJ1-3, with 9 bases that match TRBD1. V trimming: 0 bases; J trimming: 16 bases; junction bases outside the gene matches: 10. Germline CDR1 and CDR2: GTSNPN and SVGIG (reference sequence). This CDR3 is built from 13 residues.

The gene calls are TRBV6-1 and TRBJ2-7, with D possibly being TRBD1 (6 bases). CDR1 is MNHNS and CDR2 is SASEGT in the germline V gene. V was cut by 5 bases and J by 9 bases, with 23 bases left in between. This CDR3 has 15 residues. DNA for the CDR3: TGTGCCAGCAGTAAGACGAGGGCAGGGGTCGGTGGGCAGTACTTC. This gives the protein CASSKTRAGVGGQYF.

This chain connects TRBV2 to TRBJ2-5, with a tentative D call TRBD1 (5 bases). V dropped 5 bases and J dropped 2 bases, with 9 bases sitting between them. This CDR3 spans 13 amino acids. Germline lookup yields CDR1 SNHLY and CDR2 FYNNEI. The CDR3 region is CASSKQEQETQYF. CDR3 bases: TGTGCCAGCAGTAAACAGGAGCAAGAGACCCAGTACTTC.

The chain recombines TRBV10-3 with TRBJ1-1; D call uncertain. Germline V CDR1 and CDR2: ENHRY, SYGVKD. The CDR3 covers 15 residues. Trimming took off 0 bases at V and 4 bases at J, with 12 bases between the two ends. CDR3 nucleotide sequence: TGTGCCATCAGTGAGTCGAAGATGGTGGCCACTGAAGCTTTCTTT. It translates to CAISESKMVATEAFF.

This clone was observed a few times. The V call is TRBV7-8, the J call TRBJ2-7, with D possibly TRBD1 on 5 matching bases. The CDR3 totals 14 residues. The V gene lost 5 bases and the J gene lost 3 bases, with 14 bases spanning the gap. Germline V gene lookup returns CDR1 SGHVS and CDR2 FQNEAQ. Here the CDR3 reads CASSEVGASYEQYF. The CDR3 DNA sequence: TGTGCCAGCAGCGAAGTTGGGGCCAGCTACGAGCAGTACTTC.

This chain uses TRBV9 with TRBJ2-5; TRBD2 might be the D (5 bases). Per germline, CDR1 SGDLS and CDR2 YYNGEE. Between the trimmed V and J ends, which lost 0 bases and 5 bases, there was a span of 11 bases. This CDR3 has 14 residues. The CDR3 nucleotides read TGTGCCAGCAGCGTAGCCGGGAACATCGAGACCCAGTACTTC. Amino acids: CASSVAGNIETQYF.

The rearrangement joins TRBV2 to TRBJ2-7, with 14 bases lining up with TRBD2. CDR3 length equals 17 residues. Germline V lookup: CDR1 SNHLY, CDR2 FYNNEI. Trimming cost V 6 bases and J 3 bases; bases outside gene matches: 10. CDR3 loop: CASRHGTSGGYFYEQYF. The CDR3 coding sequence is TGTGCCAGCAGACACGGGACTAGCGGGGGCTATTTCTACGAGCAGTACTTC.

The chain couples TRBV11-2 to TRBJ2-1; 7 nucleotides agree with TRBD2. The V segment lost 5 bases and the J segment 6 bases; nucleotides outside the gene matches: 4. The germline CDR1 and CDR2 sequences are SGHAT and FQNNGV. The length of the CDR3 is 13 residues. The DNA of the CDR3 is TGTGCCAGCAGCCCCCCGGGGGGCAATGAGCAGTTCTTC. The encoded protein is CASSPPGGNEQFF.

The V gene is TRBV7-2, the J gene TRBJ1-5, with D uncertain. CDR3 size: 14 residues. The V end was cut by 2 bases, the J end by 1 base, with 6 bases between. Per the germline V gene, CDR1 is SGHTA and CDR2 is FQGNSA. CDR3 region: CASSLRLSNQPQHF. The CDR3 DNA is TGTGCCAGCAGCTTACGACTAAGCAATCAGCCCCAGCATTTT.

The CDR3 loop reads CAVYQGTGANVLTF. The DNA of the CDR3 is TGTGCCGTATACCAGGGAACTGGGGCCAACGTCCTGACTTTC. The V call is TRBV10-3, the J call TRBJ2-6; TRBD1 is a possible D gene (5 bases). Germline CDR1 reads ENHRY; CDR2 reads SYGVKD. The ends were cut back, 11 bases at V and 2 bases at J, with 13 bases in the middle. This CDR3 region has 14 residues.

This chain links TRBV7-2 with TRBJ2-1; D gene uncertain. There are 13 residues in the CDR3. V gave up 0 bases and J gave up 9 bases, with 9 bases separating them. The V gene's germline CDR1 is SGHTA and CDR2 FQGNSA. Here the CDR3 reads CASSLALSGEQFF. The CDR3 DNA sequence: TGTGCCAGCAGCTTAGCGCTAAGTGGTGAGCAGTTCTTC.

The chain has TRBV25-1 and TRBJ2-1, with TRBD2 as a possible D gene (6 bases). The CDR3 is 15 residues long. Trimming removed 2 bases at V and 9 bases at J, with 17 bases between. CDR1 and CDR2 from the germline V gene are MGHDK and SYGVNS. The CDR3 nucleotides are TGTGCCAGCAGTGAACCGGGGGACCTCGAGGGTGAGCAGTTCTTC. This sequence encodes CASSEPGDLEGEQFF.

J is TRBJ1-1 and V is TRBV10-3; the D gene is possibly TRBD1 (6 bases). The germline gives CDR1 ENHRY, CDR2 SYGVKD. This CDR3 spans 17 amino acids. Deletions cut 6 bases from V and 2 bases from J, with 22 bases between. The CDR3 nucleotides read TGTGCCATCAGGGACCTGACAGGTATAGGTCCAAACACTGAAGCTTTCTTT. Translated: CAIRDLTGIGPNTEAFF.